Sequencing of this T cell receptor (beta chain) was carried out in a study of T cells in Graves' hyperthyroidism and ophthalmopathy. Graves' hyperthyroidism without ophthalmopathy progression within 18 months was termed stable. Trimming stripped 0 bases from V and 0 bases from J, with 12 bases between. This CDR3 region has 16 residues. Germline V gene sequence: CDR1 SGHVS, CDR2 FQNEAQ. This clonotype was seen repeatedly, ten times or more. Amplified regions were TCR beta CDR3 sequences from RNA transcripts. During a first-round RT-PCR of the TCR CDR3, the HTBI primer set was used. TCRdb itself ran the multiplex PCR reads through MiXCR, one entry per CDR3 protein. This table has a few hundred thousand distinct CDR3 sequences, around 16% appearing once.

V gene TRBV7-8 combines with J gene TRBJ2-7; a possible D gene is TRBD2 (6 bases). This TCR came from a woman in her late teens or twenties with Graves' hyperthyroidism. The source material was blood. The CDR3 coding sequence is TGTGCCAGCAGCTTAGCGGCTATCGGGAGCTCCTACGAGCAGTACTTC. Its translation: CASSLAAIGSSYEQYF.